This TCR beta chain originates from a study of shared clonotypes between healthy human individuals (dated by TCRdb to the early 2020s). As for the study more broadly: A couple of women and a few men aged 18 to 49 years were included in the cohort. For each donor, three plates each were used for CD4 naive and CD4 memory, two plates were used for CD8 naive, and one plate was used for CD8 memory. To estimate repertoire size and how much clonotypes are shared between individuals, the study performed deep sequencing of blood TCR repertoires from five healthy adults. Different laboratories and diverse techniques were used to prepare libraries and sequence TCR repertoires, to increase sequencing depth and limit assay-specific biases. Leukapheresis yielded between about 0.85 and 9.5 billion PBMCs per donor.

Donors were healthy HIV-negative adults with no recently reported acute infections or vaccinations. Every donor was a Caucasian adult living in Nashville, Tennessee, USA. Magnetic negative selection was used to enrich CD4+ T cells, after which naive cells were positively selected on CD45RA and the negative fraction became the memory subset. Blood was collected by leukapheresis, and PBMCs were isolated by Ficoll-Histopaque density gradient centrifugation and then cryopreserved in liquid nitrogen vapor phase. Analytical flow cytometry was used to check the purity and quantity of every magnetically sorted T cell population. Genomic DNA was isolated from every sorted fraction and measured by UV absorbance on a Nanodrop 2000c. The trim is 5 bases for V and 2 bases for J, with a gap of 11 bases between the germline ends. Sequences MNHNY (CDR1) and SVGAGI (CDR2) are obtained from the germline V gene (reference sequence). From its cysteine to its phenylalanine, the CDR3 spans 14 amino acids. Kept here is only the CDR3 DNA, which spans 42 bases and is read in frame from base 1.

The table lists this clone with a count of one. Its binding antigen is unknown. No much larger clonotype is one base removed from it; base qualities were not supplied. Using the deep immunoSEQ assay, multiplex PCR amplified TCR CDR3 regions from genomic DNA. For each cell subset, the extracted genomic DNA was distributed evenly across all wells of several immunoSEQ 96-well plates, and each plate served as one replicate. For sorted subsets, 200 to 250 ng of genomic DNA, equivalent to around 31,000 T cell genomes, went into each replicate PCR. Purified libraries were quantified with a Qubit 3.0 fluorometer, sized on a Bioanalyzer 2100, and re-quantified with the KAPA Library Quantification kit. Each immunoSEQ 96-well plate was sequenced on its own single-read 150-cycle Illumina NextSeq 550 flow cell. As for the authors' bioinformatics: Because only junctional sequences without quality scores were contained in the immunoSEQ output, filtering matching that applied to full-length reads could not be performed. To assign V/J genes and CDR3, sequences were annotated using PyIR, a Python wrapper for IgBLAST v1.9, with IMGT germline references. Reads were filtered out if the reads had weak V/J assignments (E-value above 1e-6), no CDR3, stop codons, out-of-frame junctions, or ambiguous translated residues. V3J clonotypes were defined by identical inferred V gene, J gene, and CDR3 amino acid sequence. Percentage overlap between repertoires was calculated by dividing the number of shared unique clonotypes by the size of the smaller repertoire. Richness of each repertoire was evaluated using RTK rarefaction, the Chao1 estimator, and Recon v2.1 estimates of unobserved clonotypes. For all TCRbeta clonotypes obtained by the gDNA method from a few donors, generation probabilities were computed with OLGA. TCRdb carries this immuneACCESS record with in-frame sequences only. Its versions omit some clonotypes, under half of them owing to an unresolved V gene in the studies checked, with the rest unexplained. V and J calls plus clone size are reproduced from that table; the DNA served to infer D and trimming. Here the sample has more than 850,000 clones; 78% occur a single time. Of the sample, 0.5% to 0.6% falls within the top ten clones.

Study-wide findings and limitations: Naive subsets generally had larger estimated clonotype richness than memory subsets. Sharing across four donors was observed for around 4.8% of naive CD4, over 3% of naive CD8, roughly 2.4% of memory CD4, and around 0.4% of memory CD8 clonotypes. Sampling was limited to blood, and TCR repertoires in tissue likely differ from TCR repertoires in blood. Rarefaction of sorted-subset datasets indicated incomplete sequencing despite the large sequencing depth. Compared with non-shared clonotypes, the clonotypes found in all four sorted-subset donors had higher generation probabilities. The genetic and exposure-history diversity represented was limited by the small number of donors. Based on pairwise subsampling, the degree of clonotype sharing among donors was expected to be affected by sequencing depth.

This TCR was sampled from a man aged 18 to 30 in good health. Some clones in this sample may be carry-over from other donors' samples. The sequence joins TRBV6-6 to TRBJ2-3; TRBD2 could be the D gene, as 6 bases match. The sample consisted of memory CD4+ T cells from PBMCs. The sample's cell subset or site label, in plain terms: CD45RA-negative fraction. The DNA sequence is TGTGCCAGCAGTCGGACTACCTCCACAGATACGCAGTATTTT. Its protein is CASSRTTSTDTQYF.